This T cell receptor beta chain derives from a study of blood T cell repertoires in COVID-19. For the study at large: Italy, Spain and the United States were the sources of the convalescent and acute COVID-19 samples. In each case, the material was cDNA or gDNA derived from T cells, B-cell-depleted T cells, or PBMCs.

The V gene lost 2 bases and the J gene lost 8 bases, with 16 bases spanning the gap. CDR3 size: 14 residues. CDR1 SGHRS and CDR2 YFSETQ come from the germline V gene. Some clones are missing from TCRdb's copy, which holds only in-frame ones; the method was immunoSEQ multiplex PCR. The data hold fewer than 180,000 clones, with 80% to 90% observed a single time. The TCR sequence derives from a man between 65 and 79 years old with acute or convalescent COVID-19. Sequencing was performed on peripheral blood. The rearrangement links TRBV5-1 to TRBJ2-5; D possibly corresponds to TRBD2 (7 bases). The CDR3 nucleotides read TGCGCCAGCAGCTTAGAGAGGGGAGGGGGAACCCAGTACTTC. It encodes CASSLERGGGTQYF. The full variable domain, with the rest looked up from reference TRBV5-1 and TRBJ2-5, is KAGVTQTPRYLIKTRGQQVTLSCSPISGHRSVSWYQQTPGQGLQFLFEYFSETQRNKGNFPGRFSGRQFSNSRSEMNVSTLELGDSALYLCASSLERGGGTQYFGPGTRLLVL.